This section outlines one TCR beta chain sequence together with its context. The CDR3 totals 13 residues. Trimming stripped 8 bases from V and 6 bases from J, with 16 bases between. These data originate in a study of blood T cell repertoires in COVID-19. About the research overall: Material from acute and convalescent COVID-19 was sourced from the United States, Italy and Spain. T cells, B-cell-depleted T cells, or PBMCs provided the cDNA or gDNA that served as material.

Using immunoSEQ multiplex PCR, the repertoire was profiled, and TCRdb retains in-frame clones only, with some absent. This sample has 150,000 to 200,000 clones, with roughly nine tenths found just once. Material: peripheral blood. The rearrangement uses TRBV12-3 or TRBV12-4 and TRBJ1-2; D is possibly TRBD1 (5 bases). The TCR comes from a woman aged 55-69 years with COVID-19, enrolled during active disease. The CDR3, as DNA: TGTGCCAGCGCCTTGGGGGGGAAGGATGGCTACACCTTC. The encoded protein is CASALGGKDGYTF.